The 5 T cell receptor beta chains given below trace back to one sample, sequenced in a study of T cells in women clearing cervical HPV infection. Data came from immunoSEQ multiplex PCR; TCRdb stores just in-frame clones and leaves some out. This sample's table reports fewer than 25,000 clones. The sequenced sample consisted of blood buffy coat. These receptors were collected from a woman aged 18 to 75 with a cervical HPV16 infection that either progressed to CIN3+ or cleared (not recorded which).

A remark on this clone: The read ends 3 residues shy of where the CDR3 ends; the end is completed using the germline J gene. The chain couples TRBV11-2 to TRBJ2-7, with TRBD2 as a possible D gene (6 bases). Between the trimmed V and J ends, which lost 1 base and 5 bases, there was a span of 15 bases. The CDR3 is made up of 15 amino acids. Germline V lookup: CDR1 SGHAT, CDR2 FQNNGV. The CDR3 sequence is CASSLGGVKGNEQYF. Partial CDR3 DNA: TGTGCCAGCAGCTTAGGGGGGGTAAAAGGAAACGAG.

For this clone: The sequenced fragment ends 3 residues before the CDR3 boundary, so the rest is inferred from the germline J gene. The rearrangement links TRBV29-1 to TRBJ1-5; 11 nucleotides agree with TRBD1. From germline, CDR1 is SQVTM and CDR2 ANQGSEA. CDR3 length: 14 amino acids. The V and J ends lost 4 bases and 6 bases, in that order; junction bases with no gene match: 5. CDR3 loop: CSVAADRGRQPQHF. The DNA read from the CDR3 is TGCAGCGTTGCCGCGGACAGGGGGCGTCAGCCC. Full variable domain (remainder filled in from reference TRBV29-1 and TRBJ1-5): SAVISQKPSRDICQRGTSLTIQCQVDSQVTMMFWYRQQPGQSLTLIATANQGSEATYESGFVIDKFPISRPNLTFSTLTVSNMSPEDSSIYLCSVAADRGRQPQHFGDGTRLSIL.

As to this clone: The read comes to an end 3 residues before the CDR3 does, leaving the germline J gene to fill in the end. The chain couples TRBV10-3 to TRBJ2-7; TRBD1 matches 10 bases. The ends lost 6 bases at V and 3 bases at J; junction bases unmatched: 8. Germline V gene sequence: CDR1 ENHRY, CDR2 SYGVKD. The length of the CDR3 is 15 residues. The CDR3 is CAIRSGQGSFYEQYF. CDR3 bases read: TGTGCCATCAGGTCGGGACAGGGGAGCTTCTACGAG.

Points on this clone: The read falls 3 residues short of the CDR3 end, and the missing part is taken from the germline J gene. The chain links TRBV2 to TRBJ1-2; D is uncertain. The CDR3 totals 11 residues. From germline, CDR1 is SNHLY and CDR2 FYNNEI. V shed 1 base and J shed 6 bases, with 3 bases lying between them. The sequenced part of the CDR3 DNA is TGTGCCAGCAGTGAAGGGCATGGC. This sequence encodes CASSEGHG. The whole CDR3 sequence reads CASSEGHGYTF. Filled out from reference TRBV2 and TRBJ1-2, the complete variable domain reads EPEVTQTPSHQVTQMGQEVILRCVPISNHLYFYWYRQILGQKVEFLVSFYNNEISEKSEIFDDQFSVERPDGSNFTLKIRSTKLEDSAMYFCASSEGHGYTFGSGTRLTVV.

Concerning this clone: The read ends 3 residues shy of where the CDR3 ends; the end is completed using the germline J gene. This chain connects TRBV7-9 to TRBJ1-2; TRBD1 matches 8 bases. CDR1 is SEHNR and CDR2 is FQNEAQ in the germline V gene (reference sequence). Germline trimming cut 10 bases from V and 5 bases from J; bases unmatched to any gene: 9. There are 13 residues in the CDR3. CDR3 DNA (partial): TGTGCCACCGGTGGACAGGGAATTTATGGC. It is translated as CATGGQGIYG. The CDR3 as a whole reads CATGGQGIYGYTF.